Included here is one TCR beta chain sequence, with context. The V and J ends lost 2 bases and 0 bases, in that order; junction bases with no gene match: 12. Germline assignment: CDR1 SGHDT and CDR2 YYEEEE. The CDR3 covers 19 residues. The sample is drawn from a study of blood T cell repertoires in COVID-19. Study information: Italy, Spain and the United States were the sources of the convalescent and acute COVID-19 samples. From T cells, B-cell-depleted T cells, or PBMCs came the material, which was cDNA or gDNA.

It was during active infection that Seattle patients were enrolled and then longitudinally followed. Source study methods: Reference gene primer amplification in the assay estimated nucleated cell counts. Clones were sequenced by immunoSEQ multiplex PCR, and TCRdb holds only the in-frame ones, with some missing. V and J calls and clone size follow that table, whereas D and trimming were derived from the DNA. The sample records fewer than 700,000 clones, 85% to 90% being singletons. Sequenced sample: peripheral blood. The clonotype originates from a woman in her forties or fifties with COVID-19, enrolled during active disease. V and J are TRBV5-6 and TRBJ1-4; 8 bases line up with TRBD1. CDR3 sequence reads: CASSLLSGGLSATNEKLFF. The CDR3 region has the DNA TGTGCCAGCAGCTTATTGTCAGGGGGCTTAAGCGCAACTAATGAAAAACTGTTTTTT.